This entry describes one TCR beta chain. The antigen remains undetermined. The CDR3 does not end in the conserved phenylalanine or tryptophan, so this is likely a read error. The record originates from a study of regulatory T cells in long-lasting Graves disease. Broader study findings: Persistent patients shared more public clonotypes (roughly 2,800) than new patients (approximately 900).

Documented time point: newly diagnosed GD, antithyroid drugs for less than 3 months. Preparation of the TCR library used RNA extracted from PBMCs. The diagnosis of Graves' disease used American Thyroid Association guidelines. Trimming shortened V by 3 bases and J by 0 bases, and 18 bases separated the two germline ends. The CDR3 extends over 16 amino acids. CDR1 and CDR2 from the germline V gene are SQVTM and ANQGSEA. In building TCR beta libraries, iRepertoire HTBI primers were used together with Arm-PCR of CDR3 regions. TCRdb recomputed calls from the multiplex PCR reads with MiXCR, one row per CDR3 protein. Of about 370,000 distinct CDR3 sequences in the sample, about a sixth were seen once.

V is TRBV29-1 and J is TRBJ2-7; D remains unclear. This sequence was found in a female donor with Graves disease. The sequences come from peripheral blood mononuclear cells (PBMCs), collected at new diagnosis, from a patient treated with antithyroid drugs. The CDR3 sequence is CSVDGFGDPSSYEQYL. The CDR3 nucleotides are TGCAGCGTTGATGGATTCGGAGACCCGAGCTCCTACGAGCAGTACCTC.